The clone carrying this T cell receptor beta chain was detected a few times. What it recognizes is unknown. CDR3 length: 15 residues. The data were obtained in a study of quantifying T cell responses using KT2 cells. Study in general: Reverse transcription used primers in the TCR alpha and beta constant regions.

The sample is PBMC spiked with counted cells of clone KT2. Different KT2-to-PBMC ratios were created with a constant PBMC count. Study-level points and caveats: Even the lowest spike-in, about one KT2 cell per 100,000 PBMC, yielded detectable KT2 sequences.

An oligo carrying a UMI was ligated to the cDNA 3' end. First-round PCR used about 4 cycles and beta primers RC1.1 and RC1.2 covering TRBC1 and TRBC2. Starting with the second PCR, alpha and beta TCR chains went through separate processing. TCRdb re-called the UMI-ligation and nested PCR reads through MiXCR, storing one row per CDR3 protein. The data contain tens of thousands of distinct CDR3 sequences, 7.3% of them singletons. The sample comprised PBMCs spiked with cells of the T cell clone KT2. The chain has TRBV21-1 and TRBJ1-2; the table's TRBD1 call for D was not verified on the DNA. TRBV21-1 is a listed pseudogene. This receptor was obtained from a human donor. The CDR3 here is CASRTGAGPFYGYTF. As DNA, the CDR3 is TGTGCCAGCAGAACAGGGGCAGGGCCATTCTATGGCTACACCTTC.